This T cell receptor (beta chain) was sequenced during a study of cytomegalovirus exposure and HLA in healthy donors. Study context: An earlier analysis identified fewer than 130 million unique TCR beta sequences in about 170 million T cells.

Germline loops: CDR1 MGHRA, CDR2 YSYEKL. V lost 2 bases and J lost 2; bases outside the gene matches: 8. The CDR3 consists of 18 residues. As for this clone: Its antigen is not known.

Overall study findings and caveats: Association of roughly 17,000 TCR beta sequences with HLA alleles was found at 0.05 false discovery rate in a later analysis. The authors later found HLA-associated TCR beta chains more clonally expanded than equally common others.

The PCR used 60 Vbeta and 13 Jbeta primers. Clones were sequenced by immunoSEQ multiplex PCR, and TCRdb holds only the in-frame ones, with some missing. Among more than 200,000 clones, 85% to 90% were seen once, and the ten largest hold 1% to 1.5%. Sequences were obtained from PBMCs. V usage is TRBV4-1 and J usage is TRBJ2-3; the match to TRBD2 covers 12 bases. The TCR was taken from a human donor in good health. In nucleotides, the CDR3 is TGCGCCAGCAGCCAAATCCTAGCGGGAGGGCGTGACACAGATACGCAGTATTTT. It specifies CASSQILAGGRDTDTQYF.